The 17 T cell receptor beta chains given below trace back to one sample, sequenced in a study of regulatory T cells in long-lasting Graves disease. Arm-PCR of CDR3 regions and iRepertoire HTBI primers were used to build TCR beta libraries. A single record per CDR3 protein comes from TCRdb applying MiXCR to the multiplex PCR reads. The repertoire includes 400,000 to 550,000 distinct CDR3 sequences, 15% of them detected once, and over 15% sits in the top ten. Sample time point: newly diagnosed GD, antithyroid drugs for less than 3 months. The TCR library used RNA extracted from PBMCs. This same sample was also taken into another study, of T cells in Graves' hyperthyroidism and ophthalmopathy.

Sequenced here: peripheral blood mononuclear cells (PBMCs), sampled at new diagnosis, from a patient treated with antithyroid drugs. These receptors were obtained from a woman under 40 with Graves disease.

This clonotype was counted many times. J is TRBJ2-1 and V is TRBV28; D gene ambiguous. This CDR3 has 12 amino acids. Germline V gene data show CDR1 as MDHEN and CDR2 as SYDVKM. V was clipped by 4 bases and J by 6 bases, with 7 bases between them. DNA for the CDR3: TGTGCCAGCAGTTCCATCGGCAATGAGCAGTTCTTC. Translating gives CASSSIGNEQFF. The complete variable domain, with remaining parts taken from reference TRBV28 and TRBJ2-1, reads DVKVTQSSRYLVKRTGEKVFLECVQDMDHENMFWYRQDPGLGLRLIYFSYDVKMKEKGDIPEGYSVSREKKERFSLILESASTNQTSMYLCASSSIGNEQFFGPGTRLTVL.

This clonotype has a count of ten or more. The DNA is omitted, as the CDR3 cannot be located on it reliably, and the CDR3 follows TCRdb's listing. CDR3: CASSQWGQGAKFF. This rearrangement joins TRBV28 to TRBJ2-1; TRBD1 is taken as the D call from the table, unchecked against the DNA. The CDR3 is 13 residues long, counting both termini. Germline-derived CDR1 and CDR2 are MDHEN and SYDVKM.

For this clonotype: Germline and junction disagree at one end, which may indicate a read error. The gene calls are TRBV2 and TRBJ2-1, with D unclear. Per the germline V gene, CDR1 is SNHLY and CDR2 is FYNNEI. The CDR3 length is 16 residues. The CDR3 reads CASSYHPENSYNERFF. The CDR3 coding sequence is TGTGCCAGCAGCTACCACCCGGAAAACTCCTACAATGAGCGGTTCTTC.

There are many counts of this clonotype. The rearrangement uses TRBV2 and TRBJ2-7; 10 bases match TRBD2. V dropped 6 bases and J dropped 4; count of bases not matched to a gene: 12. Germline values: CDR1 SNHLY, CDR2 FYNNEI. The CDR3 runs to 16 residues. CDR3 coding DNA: TGTGCCAGCAGCCCCTCCACAGGACTAGCGGTGTACGAGCAGTACTTC. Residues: CASSPSTGLAVYEQYF. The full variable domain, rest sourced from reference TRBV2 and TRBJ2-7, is EPEVTQTPSHQVTQMGQEVILRCVPISNHLYFYWYRQILGQKVEFLVSFYNNEISEKSEIFDDQFSVERPDGSNFTLKIRSTKLEDSAMYFCASSPSTGLAVYEQYFGPGTRLTVT.

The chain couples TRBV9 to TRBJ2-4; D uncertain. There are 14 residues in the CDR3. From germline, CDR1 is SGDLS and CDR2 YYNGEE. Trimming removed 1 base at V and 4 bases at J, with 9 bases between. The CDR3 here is CASSVQLPKNIQYF. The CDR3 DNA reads TGTGCCAGCAGCGTACAACTGCCTAAAAACATTCAGTACTTC.

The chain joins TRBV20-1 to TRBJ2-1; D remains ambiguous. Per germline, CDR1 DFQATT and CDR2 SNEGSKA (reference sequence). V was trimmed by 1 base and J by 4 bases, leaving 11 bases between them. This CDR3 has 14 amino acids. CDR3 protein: CSARGPPVYNEQFF. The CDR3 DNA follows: TGCAGTGCTAGAGGCCCCCCCGTTTACAATGAGCAGTTCTTC.

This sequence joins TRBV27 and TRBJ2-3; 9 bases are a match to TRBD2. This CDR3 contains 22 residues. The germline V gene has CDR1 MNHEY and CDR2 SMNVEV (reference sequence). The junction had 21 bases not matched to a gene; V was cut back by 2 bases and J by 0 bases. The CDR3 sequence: CASSLQGRGSISGRKSTDTQYF. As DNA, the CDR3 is TGTGCCAGCAGTTTACAGGGCAGGGGGTCTATCAGCGGGAGGAAAAGCACAGATACGCAGTATTTT.

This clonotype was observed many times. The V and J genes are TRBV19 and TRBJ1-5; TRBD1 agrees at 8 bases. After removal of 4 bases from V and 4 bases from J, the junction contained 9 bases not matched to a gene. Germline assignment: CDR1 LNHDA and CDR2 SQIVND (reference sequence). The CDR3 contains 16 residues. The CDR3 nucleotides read TGTGCCAGTAGTACAACAATGGACAGGGCAAATCAGCCCCAGCATTTT. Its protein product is CASSTTMDRANQPQHF. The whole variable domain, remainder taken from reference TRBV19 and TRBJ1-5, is DGGITQSPKYLFRKEGQNVTLSCEQNLNHDAMYWYRQDPGQGLRLIYYSQIVNDFQKGDIAEGYSVSREKKESFPLTVTSAQKNPTAFYLCASSTTMDRANQPQHFGDGTRLSIL.

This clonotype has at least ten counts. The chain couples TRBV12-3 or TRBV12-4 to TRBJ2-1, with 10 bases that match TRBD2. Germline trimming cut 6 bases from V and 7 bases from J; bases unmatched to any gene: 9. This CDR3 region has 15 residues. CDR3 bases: TGTGCCAGCAGCCAACTAGCGGGAAGACGAAATGAGCAGTTCTTC. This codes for CASSQLAGRRNEQFF.

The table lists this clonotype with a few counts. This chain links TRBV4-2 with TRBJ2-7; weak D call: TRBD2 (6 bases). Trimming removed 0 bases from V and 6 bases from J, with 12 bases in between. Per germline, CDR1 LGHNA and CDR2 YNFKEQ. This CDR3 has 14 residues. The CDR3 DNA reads TGTGCCAGCAGCCAAGATCGATGGGGAGGCGAGCAGTACTTC. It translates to CASSQDRWGGEQYF.

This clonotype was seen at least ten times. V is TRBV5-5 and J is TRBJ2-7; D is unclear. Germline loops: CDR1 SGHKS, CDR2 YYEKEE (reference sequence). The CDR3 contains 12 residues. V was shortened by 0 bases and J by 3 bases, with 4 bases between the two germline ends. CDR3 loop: CASSLVFYEQYF. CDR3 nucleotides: TGTGCCAGCAGCTTGGTATTCTACGAGCAGTACTTC.

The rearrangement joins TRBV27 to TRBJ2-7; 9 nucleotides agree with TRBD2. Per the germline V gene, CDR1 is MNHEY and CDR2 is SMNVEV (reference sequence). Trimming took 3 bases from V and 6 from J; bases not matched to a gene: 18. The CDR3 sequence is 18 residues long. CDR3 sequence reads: CASSFFLAALAGRGEQYF. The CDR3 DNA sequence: TGTGCCAGCAGTTTTTTTCTGGCAGCGCTAGCGGGAAGAGGCGAGCAGTACTTC.

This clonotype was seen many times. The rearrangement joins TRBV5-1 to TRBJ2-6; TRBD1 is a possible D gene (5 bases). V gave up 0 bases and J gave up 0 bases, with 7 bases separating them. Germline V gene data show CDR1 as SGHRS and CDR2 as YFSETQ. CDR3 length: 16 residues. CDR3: CASSLGQLSGANVLTF. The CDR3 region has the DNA TGCGCCAGCAGCTTGGGACAGCTCTCTGGGGCCAACGTCCTGACTTTC.

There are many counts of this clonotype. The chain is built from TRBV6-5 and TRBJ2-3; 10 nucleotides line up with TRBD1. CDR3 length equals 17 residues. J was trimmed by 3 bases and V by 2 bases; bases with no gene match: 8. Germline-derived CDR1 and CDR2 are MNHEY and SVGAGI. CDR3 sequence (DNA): TGTGCCAGCAGTTACCTAAGACGGGACAGGGGTACAGATACGCAGTATTTT. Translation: CASSYLRRDRGTDTQYF.

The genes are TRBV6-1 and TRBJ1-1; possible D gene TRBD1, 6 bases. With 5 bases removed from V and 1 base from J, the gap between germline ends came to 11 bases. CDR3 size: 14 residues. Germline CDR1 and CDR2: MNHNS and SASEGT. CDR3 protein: CASSQLQGNTEAFF. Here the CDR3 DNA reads TGTGCCAGCAGTCAGTTACAGGGGAACACTGAAGCTTTCTTT.

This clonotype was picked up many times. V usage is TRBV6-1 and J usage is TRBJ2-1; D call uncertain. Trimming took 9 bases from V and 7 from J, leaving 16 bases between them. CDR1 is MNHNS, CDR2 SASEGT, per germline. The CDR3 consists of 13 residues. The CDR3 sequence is CASTLKDGNEQFF. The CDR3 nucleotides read TGTGCCAGTACCCTCAAGGACGGGAATGAGCAGTTCTTC.

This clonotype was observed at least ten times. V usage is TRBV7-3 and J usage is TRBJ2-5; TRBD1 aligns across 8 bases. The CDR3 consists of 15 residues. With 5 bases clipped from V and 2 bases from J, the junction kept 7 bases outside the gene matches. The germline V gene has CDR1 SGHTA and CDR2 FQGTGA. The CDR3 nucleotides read TGTGCCAGCAGCCCCGACAGGGGATTACAAGAGACCCAGTACTTC. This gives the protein CASSPDRGLQETQYF.